These 5 T cell receptor beta chains were all obtained from the same sample, sequenced in a study of blood T cell repertoires in COVID-19. Produced via immunoSEQ multiplex PCR; TCRdb's table is partial and in-frame only. Among fewer than 65,000 clones listed, approximately 85% were seen once. The sample consisted of peripheral blood. All receptors derive from a man in his 60s with acute or convalescent COVID-19.

This clone was seen a few times. The chain couples TRBV27 to TRBJ2-7; 9 positions agree with TRBD2. V was pared by 5 bases and J by 3 bases, with 5 bases of the junction left unmatched. CDR3 length: 14 residues. CDR1 MNHEY and CDR2 SMNVEV come from the germline V gene (reference sequence). Here the CDR3 DNA reads TGTGCCAGCAGTGAGCTAGCGGGATTCTACGAGCAGTACTTC. It translates to CASSELAGFYEQYF.

J is TRBJ1-1 and V is TRBV5-1; no reliable D call. The CDR3 contains 13 residues. V lost 1 base to trimming and J lost 3 bases, with 7 bases between them. The germline V gene encodes CDR1 SGHRS and CDR2 YFSETQ. The CDR3 DNA reads TGCGCCAGCAGCTTGTTCGGGGACACTGAAGCTTTCTTT. Encoded protein: CASSLFGDTEAFF.

This clone was detected only a few times. The V gene is TRBV11-3, the J gene TRBJ1-6, with 7 positions matching TRBD1. V trimming: 1 base; J trimming: 2 bases; junction bases outside the gene matches: 8. This CDR3 is 18 amino acids long. Germline CDR1 is SGHNT and CDR2 is YENEEA. The CDR3 loop reads CASSLGAGTDAYNSPLHF. CDR3 DNA: TGTGCCAGCAGCTTAGGGGCCGGGACAGATGCCTATAATTCACCCCTCCACTTT.

CDR3 in DNA: TGCAGCGTAGGGACAGGAAGGAACACTGAAGCTTTCTTT. It specifies CSVGTGRNTEAFF. The rearrangement uses TRBV29-1 and TRBJ1-1, with TRBD1 matching over 8 bases. This CDR3 spans 13 amino acids. Trimming removed 6 bases from V and 1 base from J; junction bases left unmatched: 4. Looked up from germline, CDR1 is SQVTM and CDR2 is ANQGSEA.

A note on this clone: Without the conserved terminal phenylalanine or tryptophan, this CDR3 likely stems from a read error. No DNA is shown, since the ends of the CDR3 on it are uncertain; the CDR3 is the one TCRdb lists. The V and J genes are TRBV5-4 and TRBJ2-7; the table's D call, TRBD2, was not checked against the DNA. Germline values: CDR1 SGHNT, CDR2 YYREEE (reference sequence). The CDR3 contains 13 residues when both ends are counted. The CDR3 here is CASSLAGIAAAPP.